The 9 T cell receptor beta chains in this list originate from one sample, sequenced in a study of shared clonotypes between healthy human individuals (TCRdb year 2020). Library method: the immunoSEQ multiplex PCR assay. The table was pulled from immuneACCESS by TCRdb, which kept in-frame rearrangements only. Such tables lose some clones; where checked, under half of the loss comes from unresolved V genes, and the rest has no known cause. The sample has around 530,000 clones on record, around 80% of them singletons. The ten biggest clones cover around 12% of the sample. The sequenced sample consisted of PBMCs. Source of these receptors: a woman aged 40 to 49 in good health. Some clones in this sample may be carry-over from other donors' samples.

The chain has TRBV7-9 and TRBJ1-3, with 9 bases aligning to TRBD1. The V gene's germline CDR1 is SEHNR and CDR2 FQNEAQ (reference sequence). The CDR3 sequence is 13 residues long. Written as DNA, the CDR3 is TGTGCGGGACAGGGTTACTCTGGAAACACCATATATTTT. The encoded protein is CAGQGYSGNTIYF. Full variable domain (rest looked up from reference TRBV7-9 and TRBJ1-3): DTGVSQNPRHKITKRGQNVTFRCDPISEHNRLYWYRQTLGQGPEFLTYFQNEAQLEKSRLLSDRFSAERPKGSFSTLEIQRTEQGDSAMYLCAGQGYSGNTIYFGEGSWLTVV.

V usage is TRBV30 and J usage is TRBJ1-1; 7 bases line up with TRBD1. V was clipped by 5 bases and J by 7 bases; unmatched bases: 13. The germline V gene encodes CDR1 GTSNPN and CDR2 SVGIG (reference sequence). The length of the CDR3 is 14 residues. CDR3 in DNA: TGTGCCTGGCACCGGGACAGTGTTTCTGGTGAAGCTTTCTTT. Translating it yields CAWHRDSVSGEAFF.

Turning to this clone: A much bigger clone sits one base away, suggesting this may be a read error. V gene TRBV11-2 combines with J gene TRBJ2-7; D unresolved. The V end was cut by 2 bases, the J end by 2 bases, with 4 bases between. The CDR3 is made up of 12 amino acids. Germline V gives CDR1 SGHAT, CDR2 FQNNGV. DNA of the CDR3: TGTGCCAGCAGCTTAAGGGCCTACGAGCAGTACTTC. Protein product: CASSLRAYEQYF.

The chain carries TRBV29-1 and TRBJ1-1; weak D call: TRBD1 (6 bases). With 6 bases removed from V and 1 base from J, the gap between germline ends came to 9 bases. CDR3 length: 12 amino acids. Germline loops: CDR1 SQVTM, CDR2 ANQGSEA. The CDR3 region is CSVARGNTEAFF. In DNA, the CDR3 is TGCAGCGTAGCCAGGGGGAACACTGAAGCTTTCTTT.

The V and J genes are TRBV9 and TRBJ2-3, with 7 positions matching TRBD2. The ends lost 2 bases at V and 6 bases at J; junction bases unmatched: 0. The germline CDR1 and CDR2 sequences are SGDLS and YYNGEE. The CDR3 is made up of 12 amino acids. This CDR3 is CASSVGGDTQYF. The CDR3 nucleotides read TGTGCCAGCAGCGTGGGAGGGGATACGCAGTATTTT.

The genes are TRBV6-1 and TRBJ2-1; 12 bases map to TRBD2. CDR1 is MNHNS and CDR2 is SASEGT in the germline V gene. V trimming: 5 bases; J trimming: 8 bases; junction bases outside the gene matches: 4. This CDR3 contains 14 residues. CDR3 DNA sequence: TGTGCCAGCAGTCCGACTAGCGGGAGCGATGAGCAGTTCTTC. Its protein is CASSPTSGSDEQFF.

V and J are TRBV23-1 and TRBJ2-1, with D perhaps assigned TRBD1 or TRBD2 (6 bases each). TRBV23-1 is identified as an open reading frame with a role that is uncertain. Trimming stripped 6 bases from V and 8 bases from J, with 11 bases between. The CDR3 runs to 12 residues. The CDR3 nucleotides read TGCGCCAGCAGGGGGGGCCCCCATGAGCAGTTCTTC. Its protein is CASRGGPHEQFF.

The chain uses TRBV28 and TRBJ1-1; possibly TRBD1 for D (5 bases). The CDR3 loop spans 11 amino acids. Germline CDR1 is MDHEN and CDR2 is SYDVKM. V was shortened by 8 bases and J by 4 bases, with 8 bases between the two germline ends. The CDR3 loop is CASGGATEAFF. In DNA, the CDR3 is TGTGCCAGCGGCGGGGCCACTGAAGCTTTCTTT.

This chain links TRBV4-2 with TRBJ1-5; D is uncertain. CDR1 is LGHNA, CDR2 YNFKEQ, per germline. The CDR3 is 14 residues long. The ends were cut back, 0 bases at V and 9 bases at J, with 12 bases in the middle. This CDR3 reads CASSQESGLGPQHF. In DNA, the CDR3 is TGTGCCAGCAGCCAAGAATCGGGGTTGGGGCCCCAGCATTTT.